The entry below describes one TCR beta chain. This sample was taken from a study of blood T cell repertoires in COVID-19. In the study overall: Sources were T cells, B-cell-depleted T cells, or PBMCs; the material itself was cDNA or gDNA.

V lost 3 bases to trimming and J lost 3 bases, with 11 bases between them. This CDR3 region has 14 residues. Germline V gives CDR1 SGDLS, CDR2 YYNGEE. In the study's own analysis: Estimation of nucleated cell counts was performed using reference gene primer amplification. Some clones are missing from TCRdb's copy, which holds only in-frame ones; the method was immunoSEQ multiplex PCR. That table supplies the V and J calls and clone size; D and trimming were determined from the DNA. The table lists around 220,000 clones, roughly four fifths of them singletons. The source material was peripheral blood. V usage is TRBV9 and J usage is TRBJ2-3; weak D call: TRBD2 (6 bases). This sequence was found in a woman over 75 with COVID-19, enrolled during active disease. CDR3 bases: TGTGCCAGCAGCGGGCGGGATCGGACAGATACGCAGTATTTT. It yields the protein CASSGRDRTDTQYF.